This TCR beta chain was sequenced in a study of blood T cell repertoires in COVID-19. TCRdb keeps only in-frame clones here, not all; method: immunoSEQ multiplex PCR. The sample lists approximately 150,000 clones; about four fifths were seen once. Seattle-derived patients entered the study during active infection and were followed longitudinally. The TCR sequence derives from a woman in her fifties or sixties with COVID-19, enrolled during active disease. Specimen: peripheral blood.

The CDR3 is CASSREGLAGGSSYEQYF. The CDR3 bases are TGCGCCAGCAGCCGTGAGGGTCTAGCGGGAGGGAGCTCCTACGAGCAGTACTTC. The rearrangement links TRBV4-1 to TRBJ2-7, with 12 bases aligning to TRBD2. V shed 4 bases, J shed 0 bases, and the junction held 10 bases outside the gene matches. The V gene's germline CDR1 is MGHRA and CDR2 YSYEKL. There are 18 residues in the CDR3.